One and the same sample provided the 14 T cell receptor beta chains below, sequenced in a study of control samples from healthy donors and cancer patients. Assay: immunoSEQ multiplex PCR; the TCRdb copy retains only in-frame clones and omits some. In the table there are approximately 180,000 clones, 94% of which are singletons. The sample consisted of blood. The origin of the receptors is a woman in her late teens or twenties in good health.

This chain links TRBV23-1 with TRBJ2-7; maybe TRBD2 (6 bases). TRBV23-1 is an ORF; its function is uncertain. V was clipped by 3 bases and J by 3 bases, with 12 bases between them. The length of the CDR3 is 14 residues. Here the CDR3 reads CASSHGASVYEQYF. The CDR3, as DNA: TGCGCCAGCAGTCATGGGGCTAGCGTCTACGAGCAGTACTTC.

The chain couples TRBV18 to TRBJ2-1; TRBD2 aligns across 11 bases. The germline V gene has CDR1 KGHSH and CDR2 LQKENI. The ends lost 4 bases at V and 8 bases at J; junction bases unmatched: 10. This CDR3 has 16 residues. In nucleotides, the CDR3 is TGTGCCAGCTCACAGGGTCAGACTAGCGGGACGGATGAGCAGTTCTTC. It codes for CASSQGQTSGTDEQFF.

This sequence joins TRBV2 and TRBJ1-1; maybe TRBD1 (5 bases). The CDR3 totals 12 residues. Germline CDR1 reads SNHLY; CDR2 reads FYNNEI. The germline V and J ends were trimmed by 3 bases and 6 bases, with 8 bases remaining between them. The chain's CDR3 is CASSEGVSEAFF. CDR3 nucleotides: TGTGCCAGCAGTGAGGGGGTTTCTGAAGCTTTCTTT.

V gene TRBV5-4 combines with J gene TRBJ1-2, with 8 bases aligning to TRBD1. With V trimmed by 3 bases and J by 2 bases, 3 bases remained unmatched. The CDR3 runs to 14 residues. In germline, CDR1 is SGHNT, CDR2 YYREEE (reference sequence). In nucleotides, the CDR3 is TGTGCCAGCAGCTGGGGACAGGAGAACTATGGCTACACCTTC. Protein: CASSWGQENYGYTF.

In nucleotides, the CDR3 is TGTGCTAGTGGTCCACAGGGGTGGAACACTGAAGCTTTCTTT. This translates into CASGPQGWNTEAFF. The genes are TRBV12-5 and TRBJ1-1, with TRBD1 identical over 7 bases. Germline lookup yields CDR1 LGHNT and CDR2 FRNRAP. J was trimmed by 1 base and V by 5 bases; bases with no gene match: 4. CDR3 length equals 14 residues.

The rearrangement uses TRBV28 and TRBJ2-5, with D unresolved. The germline gives CDR1 MDHEN, CDR2 SYDVKM. V was cut by 3 bases and J by 5 bases, with 13 bases left in between. The CDR3 covers 14 residues. The CDR3 region is CASSLVDLGETQYF. The CDR3 DNA sequence: TGTGCCAGCAGTTTGGTAGACCTCGGGGAGACCCAGTACTTC. Together with reference TRBV28 and TRBJ2-5, the CDR3 gives the full variable domain: DVKVTQSSRYLVKRTGEKVFLECVQDMDHENMFWYRQDPGLGLRLIYFSYDVKMKEKGDIPEGYSVSREKKERFSLILESASTNQTSMYLCASSLVDLGETQYFGPGTRLLVL.

V is TRBV5-5 and J is TRBJ1-3; D remains unclear. CDR1 and CDR2 (germline): SGHKS, YYEKEE (reference sequence). The germline V and J ends were trimmed by 0 bases and 8 bases, with 6 bases remaining between them. The CDR3 has 12 residues. CDR3 loop: CASSLEGHTIYF. CDR3 sequence (DNA): TGTGCCAGCAGCTTGGAAGGCCACACCATATATTTT.

This clone was seen a single time. V usage is TRBV11-3 and J usage is TRBJ1-4; D is undetermined. Germline CDR1 reads SGHNT; CDR2 reads YENEEA. Trimming stripped 5 bases from V and 1 base from J, with 11 bases between. This CDR3 region has 15 residues. The CDR3: CASSADGRTNEKLFF. The DNA of the CDR3 is TGTGCCAGCAGCGCGGACGGCCGAACTAATGAAAAACTGTTTTTT.

The V gene is TRBV11-3, the J gene TRBJ1-1; 11 bases are a match to TRBD1. Trimming took 0 bases from V and 2 from J; bases not matched to a gene: 8. Germline CDR1 and CDR2: SGHNT and YENEEA. There are 18 residues in the CDR3. CDR3 sequence reads: CASSLEDRGQVSNTEAFF. Written as DNA, the CDR3 is TGTGCCAGCAGCTTAGAGGACAGGGGGCAGGTGTCTAACACTGAAGCTTTCTTT.

The genes are TRBV3-1 (or the pseudogene TRBV3-2) and TRBJ1-2; TRBD1 agrees at 12 bases. V shed 4 bases and J 6 bases; nucleotides not matched to a gene: 6. The CDR3 loop spans 15 amino acids. The germline V gene encodes CDR1 LGHDT and CDR2 YNNKEL (reference sequence). The CDR3 here is CASSLLGTGGDGYTF. The DNA of the CDR3 is TGTGCCAGCAGCCTTCTAGGGACAGGGGGCGATGGCTACACCTTC.

The V gene is TRBV28, the J gene TRBJ2-2, with 10 bases matching TRBD2. V gave up 4 bases and J gave up 1 base; unmatched junction bases: 9. This CDR3 has 18 residues. Germline assignment: CDR1 MDHEN and CDR2 SYDVKM. The CDR3 DNA reads TGTGCCAGCAGTTCAACCCGACTAGCGGGCCGGAACACCGGGGAGCTGTTTTTT. Its translation is CASSSTRLAGRNTGELFF.

The chain employs TRBV18 and TRBJ1-1, with a possible D match to TRBD1 (5 bases). V dropped 4 bases and J dropped 1 base, with 7 bases sitting between them. Germline loops: CDR1 KGHSH, CDR2 LQKENI. This CDR3 contains 13 residues. The CDR3 coding sequence is TGTGCCAGCTCACAGGGGACGAACACTGAAGCTTTCTTT. Its protein is CASSQGTNTEAFF.

The CDR3 spells CASSLGLEPIPLGTF. The CDR3 bases are TGCGCCAGCAGCTTGGGGTTGGAGCCGATCCCCTTGGGCACCTTC. This chain uses TRBV5-1 with TRBJ1-2; the D is unclear. The germline gives CDR1 SGHRS, CDR2 YFSETQ. The CDR3 totals 15 residues. With 0 bases removed from V and 13 bases from J, the gap between germline ends came to 22 bases.

This sequence joins TRBV11-3 and TRBJ1-2; the D gene is possibly TRBD1 (5 bases). The CDR3 sequence is 14 residues long. CDR1 is SGHNT, CDR2 YENEEA, per germline. V lost 2 bases to trimming and J lost 5 bases, with 12 bases between them. The CDR3 region is CASSLTGTRYGYTF. CDR3 nucleotide sequence: TGTGCCAGCAGCTTAACGGGGACTAGATATGGCTACACCTTC.